This TCR beta chain was captured by sequencing in a study of blood T cell repertoires in COVID-19. In the study overall: The United States, Italy and Spain were the sources of the acute and convalescent COVID-19 samples. Sources were T cells, B-cell-depleted T cells, or PBMCs; the material itself was cDNA or gDNA.

Under the authors' procedure: Researchers report that nucleated cell counts were estimated from reference gene primer amplification. The method was immunoSEQ multiplex PCR; TCRdb's version includes in-frame clones alone and lacks a portion of them. The V and J calls and clone size are taken from that table; D and trimming were inferred from the DNA. The sample lists 650,000 to 800,000 clones; approximately 90% were seen once. V lost 6 bases to trimming and J lost 7 bases, with 18 bases between them. Germline V gives CDR1 LNHNV, CDR2 YYDKDF (reference sequence). The CDR3 is 14 amino acids. The sequence derives from a woman aged 18-30 years with acute or convalescent COVID-19. V is TRBV15 and J is TRBJ1-1; the D gene is possibly TRBD1 (5 bases). The sample was peripheral blood. CDR3 sequence: CATSGPDNFGEAFF. The CDR3 nucleotides are TGTGCCACCAGTGGCCCGGACAACTTCGGTGAAGCTTTCTTT.